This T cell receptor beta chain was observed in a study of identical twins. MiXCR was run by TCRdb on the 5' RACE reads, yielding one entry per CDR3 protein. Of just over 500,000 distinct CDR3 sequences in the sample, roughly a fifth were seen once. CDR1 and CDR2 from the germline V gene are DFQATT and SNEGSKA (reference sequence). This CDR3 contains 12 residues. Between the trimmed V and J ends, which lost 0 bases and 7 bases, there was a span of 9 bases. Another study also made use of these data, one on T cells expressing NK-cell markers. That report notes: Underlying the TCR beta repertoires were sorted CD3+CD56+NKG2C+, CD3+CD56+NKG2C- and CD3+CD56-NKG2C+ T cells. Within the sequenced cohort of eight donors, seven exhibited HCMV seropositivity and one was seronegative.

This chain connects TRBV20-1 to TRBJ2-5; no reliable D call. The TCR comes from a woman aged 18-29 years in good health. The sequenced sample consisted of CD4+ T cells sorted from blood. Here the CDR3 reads CSARDLSGTQYF. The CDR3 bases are TGCAGTGCTAGAGATCTATCCGGGACCCAGTACTTC.